The rows below give T cell receptor beta chains drawn from one sample of a study of blood T cells in healthy people across ages. TCRdb analysed the 5' RACE reads with MiXCR anew, one entry per CDR3 protein. The table includes 550,000 to 600,000 distinct CDR3 sequences, about 25% detected once. The material sequenced was blood. The receptors were sampled from a woman aged 70-85 years in good health. Both conserved end residues are trimmed from each CDR3. Each record gives: V gene, J gene, CDR3 protein.

V: TRBV7-2; J: TRBJ2-1; CDR3: ASSLEAGGLNEQF
V: TRBV7-2; J: TRBJ1-2; CDR3: ASSLGGWNYGYT
V: TRBV5-1; J: TRBJ2-4; CDR3: ASSAGTVKAKNIQY
V: TRBV20-1; J: TRBJ1-4; CDR3: SARAGGEKLF
V: TRBV19; J: TRBJ1-4; CDR3: ASHRAEDEKLF
V: TRBV7-2; J: TRBJ1-4; CDR3: ASSLAVGFEKLF
V: TRBV24-1; J: TRBJ2-3; CDR3: ATSDWKITDTQY
V: TRBV4-2; J: TRBJ2-3; CDR3: ASSRELTWGTDTQY
V: TRBV7-9; J: TRBJ1-1; CDR3: ASSPRGAGQNTEAF
V: TRBV7-2; J: TRBJ1-1; CDR3: ASSLSRAAPEAF